One and the same sample provided the 3 T cell receptor beta chains below, sequenced in a study of cytomegalovirus exposure and HLA in healthy donors. A multiplex PCR was run with 60 Vbeta primers and 13 Jbeta primers. The data were produced by immunoSEQ multiplex PCR, yet TCRdb's version contains in-frame clones alone and is incomplete. In the table there are 120,000 or so clones, 80% of which are singletons. Sequencing was carried out using PBMCs. All receptors derive from a man aged 50 to 60 in good health and CMV-seronegative.

This clone was observed a few times. V usage is TRBV10-3 and J usage is TRBJ1-1; TRBD1 matches at 7 bases. The V segment lost 6 bases and the J segment 6 bases; nucleotides outside the gene matches: 7. The CDR3 totals 13 residues. Germline V gives CDR1 ENHRY, CDR2 SYGVKD. CDR3 residues: CAISSDRDPEAFF. The CDR3 coding sequence is TGTGCCATCAGCTCCGACAGGGACCCTGAAGCTTTCTTT.

This chain uses TRBV19 with TRBJ1-1, with D uncertain. The germline V gene encodes CDR1 LNHDA and CDR2 SQIVND (reference sequence). V was pared by 6 bases and J by 5 bases, with 16 bases between. This CDR3 comprises 14 residues. This CDR3 is CASRPTVGGTEAFF. CDR3 nucleotides: TGTGCCAGTAGACCAACAGTGGGTGGGACTGAAGCTTTCTTT.

The V and J genes are TRBV29-1 and TRBJ2-1, with 7 bases that match TRBD2. CDR3 length: 15 residues. Germline V gene data show CDR1 as SQVTM and CDR2 as ANQGSEA. V dropped 7 bases and J dropped 9; count of bases not matched to a gene: 18. CDR3 sequence reads: CSAPPGVAGVSEQFF. CDR3 nucleotides: TGCAGCGCCCCCCCCGGGGTAGCGGGTGTGAGTGAGCAGTTCTTC.